This entry describes one T cell receptor beta chain. Its antigen is still unknown. Germline-derived CDR1 and CDR2 are MDHEN and SYDVKM. The V end lost 3 bases, the J end lost 1 base, and 27 bases lay between the germline ends. This CDR3 has 20 amino acids. Sequencing used immunoSEQ multiplex PCR; TCRdb keeps in-frame clones, though not all of them. The profile shows some 70,000 clones, 75% to 90% of them singletons. This record belongs to a study of T cell responses to AZD1222 COVID-19 vaccine. Whole-study results and caveats: Once two AZD1222 doses were given, Spike-specific TCR breadth and depth went up.

The sample was peripheral blood, taken 28 days after the second AZD1222 dose. The gene calls are TRBV28 and TRBJ1-1; D is ambiguous. This receptor was obtained from an adult who received the AZD1222 COVID-19 vaccine. This chain's CDR3 is CASSFIVGRAKQTKNTEAFF. The CDR3 region has the DNA TGTGCCAGCAGTTTCATCGTCGGCAGAGCGAAGCAAACAAAGAACACTGAAGCTTTCTTT.